The sequence of this TCR beta chain was determined in a study of blood T cells in healthy people across ages. The second PCR ran about 6 to 11 cycles with a sample-barcoded 5' primer and J-beta primers. TCRdb processed the 5' RACE reads anew with MiXCR; each CDR3 protein has one entry. The sample records approximately 730,000 distinct CDR3 sequences, roughly 45% being singletons. This CDR3 is built from 14 residues. Germline V gives CDR1 DFQATT, CDR2 SNEGSKA (reference sequence). The sequenced material came from blood. This chain connects TRBV20-1 to TRBJ2-5; 9 bases fit TRBD1. TRBJ2-7 matches the DNA end more closely, so the J call is doubtful. This clonotype was sampled from a woman between 55 and 75 years old in good health. The CDR3: CSARDGYRGLEQYF. The CDR3 DNA sequence: TGCAGTGCTAGAGATGGATACAGGGGGCTCGAGCAGTACTTC.